This T cell receptor beta chain was captured by sequencing in a study of shared clonotypes between healthy human individuals. About the study: Per donor, CD8 memory used one plate, CD8 naive used two, CD4 memory used three and CD4 naive used three. Study-level points and caveats: The low donor count limited represented genetic and exposure-history diversity. Across a handful of donors, naive CD4 shared around 5.4%, naive CD8 more than 3%, memory CD4 roughly 2.4%, memory CD8 0.4% to 0.5%.

V lost 0 bases, J lost 5 bases, and 13 bases lay in between. Germline loops: CDR1 MNHEY, CDR2 SVGAGI. This CDR3 is built from 15 residues. Donors were healthy HIV-negative adults without recently reported acute infections or vaccinations. Method: immunoSEQ multiplex PCR; TCRdb's copy keeps in-frame clones and lacks some. The repertoire holds 150,000 to 200,000 clones, with around 93% as singletons. A note on this clone: Its matching antigen is unknown.

The sample comprised naive CD4+ T cells sorted from blood. Subset defined: CD45RA+ positively selected. The receptor was derived from a woman between 25 and 40 years old in good health. The chain uses TRBV6-5 and TRBJ2-5; D is perhaps TRBD1 (5 bases). CDR3 coding DNA: TGTGCCAGCAGTTACTCTCAGGGTCTAGGCGAGACCCAGTACTTC. Protein: CASSYSQGLGETQYF.